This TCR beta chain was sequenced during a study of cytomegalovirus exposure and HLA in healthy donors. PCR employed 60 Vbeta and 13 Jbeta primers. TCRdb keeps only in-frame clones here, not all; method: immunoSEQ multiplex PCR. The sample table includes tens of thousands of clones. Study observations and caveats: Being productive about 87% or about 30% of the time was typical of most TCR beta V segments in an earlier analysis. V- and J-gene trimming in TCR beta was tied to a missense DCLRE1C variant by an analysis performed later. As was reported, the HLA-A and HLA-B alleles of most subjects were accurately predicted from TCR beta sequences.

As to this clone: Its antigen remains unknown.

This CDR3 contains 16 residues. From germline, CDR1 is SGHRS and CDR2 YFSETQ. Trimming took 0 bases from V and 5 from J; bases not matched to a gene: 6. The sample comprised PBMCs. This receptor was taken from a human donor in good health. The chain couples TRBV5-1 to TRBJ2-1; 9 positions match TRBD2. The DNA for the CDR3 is TGCGCCAGCAGCTTGGCTCTAGCGGGGCCTAACAATGAGCAGTTCTTC. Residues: CASSLALAGPNNEQFF.